A single sample is the source of the 17 T cell receptor beta chains below, sequenced in a study of molecular identifiers for immune sequencing clone quantification. TCRdb reprocessed the PCR reads with MiXCR, giving one entry per CDR3 protein. The sample shows 460,000 or so distinct CDR3 sequences, 20% to 25% of them seen only once. Material for sequencing was naive CD8+ T cells from blood, with Jurkat cell RNA spiked in. Subset described: FACS-sorted CD8+CD4-CCR7+CD45RA+ naive T cells. These receptors were obtained from a human donor in good health. Some libraries in this study had Jurkat cell RNA spiked in.

The chain has TRBV7-6 and TRBJ2-7; 8 bases align to TRBD1. The CDR3 runs 14 residues. With V trimmed by 1 base and J by 5 bases, 4 bases remained unmatched. The V gene's germline CDR1 is SGHVS and CDR2 FNYEAQ. In DNA, the CDR3 is TGTGCCAGCAGCTTAGGGACAGGGACCCACGAGCAGTACTTC. It codes for CASSLGTGTHEQYF.

This clonotype occurred a few times. CDR3 in amino acids: CASSPLAGGDTGELFF. The CDR3 nucleotides are TGCGCCAGCAGTCCCCTAGCGGGGGGTGACACCGGGGAGCTGTTTTTT. The rearrangement joins TRBV4-1 to TRBJ2-2; 11 bases line up with TRBD2. The CDR3 is made up of 16 amino acids. V was clipped by 6 bases and J by 3 bases; unmatched bases: 6. Germline V lookup: CDR1 MGHRA, CDR2 YSYEKL.

There are many counts of this clonotype. The gene calls are TRBV13 and TRBJ2-7; D is uncertain. Germline CDR1 is PRHDT and CDR2 is FYEKMQ (reference sequence). The V end lost 5 bases, the J end lost 1 base, and 15 bases lay between the germline ends. The CDR3 contains 15 residues. CDR3 sequence (DNA): TGTGCCAGCAGCCTACCCGGCAGTAAATCCTACGAGCAGTACTTC. Residues: CASSLPGSKSYEQYF.

This clonotype turned up a few times. The chain carries TRBV28 and TRBJ1-1; D is uncertain. Germline V gives CDR1 MDHEN, CDR2 SYDVKM. CDR3 length: 17 amino acids. V lost 6 bases and J 5 bases, leaving 25 bases between the germline ends. CDR3 in DNA: TGTGCCAGCAGCTACCGAGGCGGGGTGGTTTCGGGAACTGAAGCTTTCTTT. Protein: CASSYRGGVVSGTEAFF.

This clonotype was observed once. A much larger clone differs from this one at a single base, so this may be a read error. The CDR3 DNA is TGCGCCAGCAGCCAAGGGGACCTGGTTCCTGGGGCCAACGTCCTGACTTTC. Amino acids: CASSQGDLVPGANVLTF. This chain links TRBV4-1 with TRBJ2-6; D possibly uses TRBD1 or TRBD2 (5 bases each). The V and J ends lost 1 base and 2 bases respectively, with 12 bases between them. CDR1 and CDR2 from the germline V gene are MGHRA and YSYEKL. CDR3 length: 17 amino acids.

The rearrangement links TRBV27 to TRBJ2-2; D ambiguous. Germline-derived CDR1 and CDR2 are MNHEY and SMNVEV (reference sequence). Trimming took 2 bases from V and 7 from J, leaving 5 bases between them. The CDR3 covers 12 residues. The CDR3 DNA reads TGTGCCAGCAGTTTACGTCACGGGGAGCTGTTTTTT. It specifies CASSLRHGELFF.

Notes on this clonotype: A junction end diverges from the germline sequence, so it may reflect a read error. The J gene is TRBJ2-3, the V gene TRBV6-5, with D hard to call. The CDR3 sequence is 15 residues long. Per the germline V gene, CDR1 is MNHEY and CDR2 is SVGAGI. The CDR3 sequence is CASRYFWGTTDTQYF. As DNA, the CDR3 is TGTGCCAGCAGGTACTTCTGGGGAACCACAGATACGCAGTATTTT.

In its sample, this clonotype was seen many times. CDR3 residues: CASSLASTGEHTEAFF. The CDR3, as DNA: TGCGCCAGCAGCTTGGCTTCGACCGGGGAGCACACTGAAGCTTTCTTT. V is TRBV5-1 and J is TRBJ1-1; D not resolved. V was clipped by 0 bases and J by 3 bases, with 15 bases between them. There are 16 residues in the CDR3. Germline CDR1 SGHRS, CDR2 YFSETQ.

There are many counts of this clonotype. V usage is TRBV20-1 and J usage is TRBJ2-3; 8 nucleotides match TRBD1. Trimming took 5 bases from V and 0 from J; bases not matched to a gene: 4. Germline V gene data show CDR1 as DFQATT and CDR2 as SNEGSKA (reference sequence). The CDR3 is 14 residues long. This chain's CDR3 is CSASDRASTDTQYF. Written as DNA, the CDR3 is TGCAGTGCTTCGGACAGGGCTAGCACAGATACGCAGTATTTT.

Notes on this clonotype: A clone one base away is much larger, so this may be a read error. The conserved final phenylalanine or tryptophan is absent from the CDR3, which likely points to a read error. The chain employs TRBV7-9 and TRBJ2-7; D possibly corresponds to TRBD2 (6 bases). CDR1 and CDR2 (germline): SEHNR, FQNEAQ (reference sequence). V lost 5 bases, J lost 2 bases, and 19 bases lay in between. CDR3 size: 16 residues. In DNA, the CDR3 is TGTGCCAGCAGCCTGGTTGATGGGACTGAGACCTACGAGCAGTACCTC. It codes for CASSLVDGTETYEQYL.

As concerns this clonotype: This clone may be a read error of a much larger clone one base away. The V gene is TRBV29-1, the J gene TRBJ2-7, with D maybe TRBD2 (6 bases). Looked up from germline, CDR1 is SQVTM and CDR2 is ANQGSEA. Trimming pared 6 bases from V and 3 bases from J, leaving 15 bases between. The CDR3 is made up of 13 amino acids. The CDR3 DNA is TGCAGCGTCAGGGACGGGGGAAGCTACGAGCAGTACTTC. Its protein is CSVRDGGSYEQYF.

This clonotype was detected many times. The chain carries TRBV6-2 or TRBV6-3 and TRBJ2-2; 9 bases agree with TRBD1. Germline lookup yields CDR1 MNHEY and CDR2 SVGEGT. This CDR3 has 16 amino acids. Trimming took 5 bases from V and 7 from J; bases not matched to a gene: 11. The DNA of the CDR3 is TGTGCCAGCAGTCTATCCGGGACAGGGAGAGTCGGGGAGCTGTTTTTT. The encoded protein is CASSLSGTGRVGELFF.

This clonotype was recorded many times. The rearrangement links TRBV7-9 to TRBJ1-3; D not resolved. The CDR3 is 17 amino acids. Germline V CDR1 and CDR2: SEHNR, FQNEAQ (reference sequence). The V end was cut by 1 base, the J end by 2 bases, with 15 bases between. The CDR3, as DNA: TGTGCCAGCAGCTTAGGAGTCTCAGGCCCTCCTGGAAACACCATATATTTT. Amino acid sequence: CASSLGVSGPPGNTIYF.

In this sample, this clonotype turned up many times. With a much larger clone just one base away, this may be a read error. The chain couples TRBV27 to TRBJ1-1; TRBD1 agrees at 7 bases. The V segment lost 6 bases and the J segment 0 bases; nucleotides outside the gene matches: 4. Germline V gene lookup returns CDR1 MNHEY and CDR2 SMNVEV (reference sequence). CDR3 length: 14 residues. CDR3 sequence reads: CASRLGQMNTEAFF. For the CDR3, the DNA is TGTGCCAGCAGATTGGGACAGATGAACACTGAAGCTTTCTTT.

The chain links TRBV19 to TRBJ2-7; D is uncertain. The V gene lost 3 bases and the J gene lost 4 bases, with 13 bases spanning the gap. CDR1 is LNHDA, CDR2 SQIVND, per germline (reference sequence). CDR3 size: 14 residues. This CDR3 is CASSISGRTYEQYF. CDR3 nucleotide sequence: TGTGCCAGTAGTATCTCGGGCCGGACGTACGAGCAGTACTTC.

The sample holds a few counts of this clonotype. This chain links TRBV19 with TRBJ2-7; D is possibly TRBD2 (6 bases). Germline V lookup: CDR1 LNHDA, CDR2 SQIVND (reference sequence). The CDR3 runs to 14 residues. Trimming stripped 5 bases from V and 2 bases from J, with 13 bases between. The CDR3 spells CASSFGGKTYEQYF. CDR3 nucleotide sequence: TGTGCCAGTAGTTTTGGGGGGAAGACCTACGAGCAGTACTTC. Combining the CDR3 with reference TRBV19 and TRBJ2-7 gives the whole variable domain DGGITQSPKYLFRKEGQNVTLSCEQNLNHDAMYWYRQDPGQGLRLIYYSQIVNDFQKGDIAEGYSVSREKKESFPLTVTSAQKNPTAFYLCASSFGGKTYEQYFGPGTRLTVT.

This clonotype was observed a few times. This chain connects TRBV5-1 to TRBJ1-1; D is possibly TRBD1 (5 bases). Germline V CDR1 and CDR2: SGHRS, YFSETQ. Trimming took 7 bases from V and 5 from J, leaving 18 bases between them. There are 14 residues in the CDR3. This CDR3 is CASSLSGIGTEAFF. The DNA of the CDR3 is TGCGCCAGCTCCCTCTCAGGGATAGGTACTGAAGCTTTCTTT. The complete variable domain, with remaining parts taken from reference TRBV5-1 and TRBJ1-1, reads KAGVTQTPRYLIKTRGQQVTLSCSPISGHRSVSWYQQTPGQGLQFLFEYFSETQRNKGNFPGRFSGRQFSNSRSEMNVSTLELGDSALYLCASSLSGIGTEAFFGQGTRLTVV.